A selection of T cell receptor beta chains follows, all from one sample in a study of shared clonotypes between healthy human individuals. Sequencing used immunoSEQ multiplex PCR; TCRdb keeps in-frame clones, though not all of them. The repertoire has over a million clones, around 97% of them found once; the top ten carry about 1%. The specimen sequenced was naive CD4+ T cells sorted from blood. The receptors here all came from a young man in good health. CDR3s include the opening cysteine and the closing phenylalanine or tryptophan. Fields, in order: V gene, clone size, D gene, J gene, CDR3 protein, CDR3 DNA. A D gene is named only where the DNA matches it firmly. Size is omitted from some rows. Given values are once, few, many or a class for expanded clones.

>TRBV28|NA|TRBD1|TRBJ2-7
CASSLSSDRAYEQYF
TGTGCCAGCAGTTTGTCCTCCGACAGGGCCTACGAGCAGTACTTC
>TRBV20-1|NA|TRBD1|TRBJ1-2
CSAWQGAGYTF
TGCAGTGCCTGGCAGGGGGCAGGCTACACCTTC
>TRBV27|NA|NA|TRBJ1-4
CASSLRRNEKLFF
TGTGCCAGCAGTTTAAGGAGGAATGAAAAACTGTTTTTT
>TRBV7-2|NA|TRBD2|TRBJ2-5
CASSLVVGGPQETQYF
TGTGCCAGCAGCTTAGTTGTGGGAGGGCCTCAAGAGACCCAGTACTTC
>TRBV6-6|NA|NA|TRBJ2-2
CASSYGDGKGELFF
TGTGCCAGCAGTTACGGAGACGGAAAGGGGGAGCTGTTTTTT
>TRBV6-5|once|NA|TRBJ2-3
CASSKRTTTDTQYF
TGTGCCAGCAGTAAACGGACTACCACAGATACGCAGTATTTT
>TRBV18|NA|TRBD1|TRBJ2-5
CASSPIGGTGRMETQYF
TGTGCCAGCTCACCAATAGGCGGGACAGGGCGTATGGAGACCCAGTACTTC
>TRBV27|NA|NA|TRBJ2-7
CASSRRTAGSREQYF
TGTGCCAGCAGTCGACGGACAGCGGGGTCGAGGGAGCAGTACTTC
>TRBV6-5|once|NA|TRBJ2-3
CASRPPGTDTQYF
TGTGCCAGCAGGCCACCAGGTACAGATACGCAGTATTTT
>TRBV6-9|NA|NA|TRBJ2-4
CASSYWVIGKNIQYF
TGTGCCAGCAGTTATTGGGTTATTGGCAAAAACATTCAGTACTTC
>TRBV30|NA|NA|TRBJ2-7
CAWSYGSYEQYF
TGTGCCTGGAGCTATGGGTCGTACGAGCAGTACTTC
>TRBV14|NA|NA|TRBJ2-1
CASSRAAARGSYEQFF
TGTGCCAGCAGCCGTGCCGCCGCTAGGGGTTCATATGAGCAGTTCTTC
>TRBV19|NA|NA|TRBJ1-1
CASSIVGQASNTEAFF
TGTGCCAGTAGTATAGTAGGCCAGGCCTCGAACACTGAAGCTTTCTTT
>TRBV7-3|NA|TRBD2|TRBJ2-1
CASSSSGPTYNEQFF
TGTGCCAGCAGCTCTAGCGGACCAACCTACAATGAGCAGTTCTTC
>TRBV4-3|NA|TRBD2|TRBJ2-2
CASSQEPGLADTGELFF
TGCGCCAGCAGCCAAGAACCGGGACTAGCGGACACCGGGGAGCTGTTTTTT
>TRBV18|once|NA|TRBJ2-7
CASSQAYEQYF
TGTGCCAGCTCACAAGCCTACGAGCAGTACTTC
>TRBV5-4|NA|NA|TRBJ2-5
CASKRDRGRETQYF
TGTGCCAGCAAGCGGGACCGGGGGCGAGAGACCCAGTACTTC
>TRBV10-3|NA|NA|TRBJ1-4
CAIRATGAEKLFF
TGTGCCATCAGGGCCACGGGAGCTGAAAAACTGTTTTTT
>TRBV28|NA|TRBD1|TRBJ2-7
CASSSVTGALFYEQYF
TGTGCCAGCAGTTCCGTCACAGGGGCCCTATTCTACGAGCAGTACTTC
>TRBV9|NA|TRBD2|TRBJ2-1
CASSGPGTSVDNEQFF
TGTGCCAGCAGCGGCCCCGGGACTAGCGTTGACAATGAGCAGTTCTTC
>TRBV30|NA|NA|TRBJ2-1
CAWGQGRGYNEQFF
TGTGCCTGGGGCCAGGGGCGAGGTTACAATGAGCAGTTCTTC
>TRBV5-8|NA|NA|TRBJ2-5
CASSHLRTDQETQYF
TGTGCCAGCAGCCACCTCCGGACGGATCAAGAGACCCAGTACTTC
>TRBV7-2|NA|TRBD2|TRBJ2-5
CASSSKREMMWGETQYF
TGTGCCAGCAGCTCGAAGCGGGAGATGATGTGGGGAGAGACCCAGTACTTC
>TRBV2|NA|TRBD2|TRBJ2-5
CASSALAGLPEGAQYF
TGTGCCAGCAGTGCTCTAGCGGGACTACCTGAGGGGGCCCAGTACTTC
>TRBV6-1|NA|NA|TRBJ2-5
CASSSGYQETQYF
TGTGCCAGCAGTTCAGGGTACCAAGAGACCCAGTACTTC
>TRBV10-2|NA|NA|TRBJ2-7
CASSMAAPYEQYF
TGCGCCAGCTCAATGGCAGCCCCGTACGAGCAGTACTTC
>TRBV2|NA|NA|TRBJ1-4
CASSEAGRREKLFF
TGTGCCAGCAGTGAAGCCGGACGTCGAGAAAAACTGTTTTTT
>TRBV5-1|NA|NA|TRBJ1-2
CASRRNGEGDGYTF
TGCGCCAGCAGACGGAATGGGGAGGGTGATGGCTACACCTTC
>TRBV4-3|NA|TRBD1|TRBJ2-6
CASSRTGGPSSGANVLTF
TGCGCCAGCAGCCGCACAGGGGGCCCTTCCTCTGGGGCCAACGTCCTGACTTTC
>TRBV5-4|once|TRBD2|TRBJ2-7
CASSLGGLAGGPEQYF
TGTGCCAGCAGCTTGGGGGGGCTAGCGGGAGGGCCGGAGCAGTACTTC
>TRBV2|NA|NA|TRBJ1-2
CASSVQSTYGYTF
TGTGCCAGCAGTGTGCAGAGCACCTATGGCTACACCTTC
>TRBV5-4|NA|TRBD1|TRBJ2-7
CASSLGTGGFSYEQYF
TGTGCCAGCAGCTTGGGGACAGGGGGCTTCTCCTACGAGCAGTACTTC
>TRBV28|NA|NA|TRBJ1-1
CASTGLNTEAFF
TGTGCCAGTACAGGGTTGAACACTGAAGCTTTCTTT
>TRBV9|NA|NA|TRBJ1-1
CASSLTGRTSEAFF
TGTGCCAGCAGCTTAACTGGGAGGACCTCTGAAGCTTTCTTT
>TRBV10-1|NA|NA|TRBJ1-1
CASSPGSHTEAFF
TGCGCCAGCAGCCCGGGGTCCCACACTGAAGCTTTCTTT
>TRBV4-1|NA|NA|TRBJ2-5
CASSQVTGGGGTQYF
TGCGCCAGCAGCCAAGTAACGGGGGGCGGCGGGACCCAGTACTTC
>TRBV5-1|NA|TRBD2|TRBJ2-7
CASTPLAGGSYEQYF
TGCGCCAGCACTCCACTAGCGGGAGGGTCCTACGAGCAGTACTTC
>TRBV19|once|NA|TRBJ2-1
CASSMNPLATRSYNEQFF
TGTGCCAGTAGTATGAACCCCCTAGCGACCCGCTCCTACAATGAGCAGTTCTTC
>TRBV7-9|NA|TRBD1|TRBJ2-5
CASSSHTGGETQYF
TGTGCCAGCAGCTCCCATACAGGGGGAGAGACCCAGTACTTC
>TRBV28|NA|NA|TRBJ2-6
CASSATQSRANVLTF
TGTGCCAGCAGTGCGACACAAAGTCGGGCCAACGTCCTGACTTTC
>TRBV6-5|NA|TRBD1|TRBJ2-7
CASSSDDREYEQYF
TGTGCCAGCAGCTCCGACGACAGGGAATACGAGCAGTACTTC
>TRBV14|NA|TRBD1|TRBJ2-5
CASSRQGIQETQYF
TGTGCCAGCAGCCGACAGGGGATCCAAGAGACCCAGTACTTC
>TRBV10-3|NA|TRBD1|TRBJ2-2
CAISRQGTGELFF
TGTGCCATCAGCAGACAGGGGACCGGGGAGCTGTTTTTT
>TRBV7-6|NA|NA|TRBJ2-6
CASSLVVGGSSGANVLTF
TGTGCCAGCAGCTTAGTAGTCGGCGGAAGCTCTGGGGCCAACGTCCTGACTTTC
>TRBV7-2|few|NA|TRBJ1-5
CASSLGRGGNQPQHF
TGTGCCAGCTCTCTGGGCAGGGGCGGCAATCAGCCCCAGCATTTT
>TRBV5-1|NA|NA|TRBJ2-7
CASSRDINYEQYF
TGCGCCAGCAGCCGGGACATAAACTACGAGCAGTACTTC
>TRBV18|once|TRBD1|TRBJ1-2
CASSPLSGTGQRFYGYTF
TGTGCCAGCTCACCCTTGTCCGGGACAGGGCAACGGTTCTATGGCTACACCTTC
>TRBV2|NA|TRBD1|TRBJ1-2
CASSLVQGTNYGYTF
TGTGCCAGCAGTCTTGTACAGGGGACTAACTATGGCTACACCTTC
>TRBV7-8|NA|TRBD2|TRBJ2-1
CASSPGLAGEWVAYNEQFF
TGTGCCAGCAGCCCGGGACTAGCGGGAGAATGGGTTGCCTACAATGAGCAGTTCTTC
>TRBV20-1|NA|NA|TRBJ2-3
CSAQTADTQYF
TGCAGTGCTCAAACGGCAGATACGCAGTATTTT
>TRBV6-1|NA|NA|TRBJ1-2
CASLPGSRNGYTF
TGTGCCAGCTTGCCAGGGTCCAGGAATGGCTACACCTTC